This entry lists 13 T cell receptor beta chains sequenced from one sample in a study of control samples from healthy donors and cancer patients. Measured with immunoSEQ multiplex PCR; TCRdb has only the in-frame clones, and not every one. The table shows about 82,000 clones, with about 89% occurring only once. Sample: blood. Source of these receptors: a man aged 45 to 65 in good health.

CDR3 in amino acids: CASSEQQGLGTDTQYF. The CDR3 DNA reads as TGCGCCAGCAGCGAACAACAGGGATTGGGCACAGATACGCAGTATTTT. The chain combines TRBV5-1 with TRBJ2-3; a possible D gene is TRBD1 (6 bases). The CDR3 has 16 residues. The V gene's germline CDR1 is SGHRS and CDR2 YFSETQ. V dropped 4 bases and J dropped 1 base, with 16 bases sitting between them.

This clone was seen a few times. This rearrangement joins TRBV30 to TRBJ1-2; D is uncertain. The CDR3 sequence is 13 residues long. Trimming shortened V by 2 bases and J by 4 bases, and 11 bases separated the two germline ends. Germline V lookup: CDR1 GTSNPN, CDR2 SVGIG (reference sequence). Written as DNA, the CDR3 is TGTGCCTGGAGTCTCTACTCTACCTATGGCTACACCTTC. This codes for CAWSLYSTYGYTF.

The V call is TRBV28, the J call TRBJ1-4; the D is unclear. The ends were cut back, 7 bases at V and 8 bases at J, with 8 bases in the middle. Germline CDR1 reads MDHEN; CDR2 reads SYDVKM. The length of the CDR3 is 11 residues. The CDR3 DNA reads TGTGCCAGCACCAGCGAGGAAAAACTGTTTTTT. It is translated as CASTSEEKLFF.

The chain uses TRBV19 and TRBJ1-4; D call uncertain. The CDR3 runs 13 residues. CDR1 and CDR2 (germline): LNHDA, SQIVND (reference sequence). Trimming removed 7 bases from V and 4 bases from J, with 10 bases in between. CDR3: CASNFNRNEKLFF. CDR3 nucleotide sequence: TGTGCCAGTAATTTTAACCGTAATGAAAAACTGTTTTTT.

J is TRBJ1-6 and V is TRBV4-3, with D possibly being TRBD1 (5 bases). Germline assignment: CDR1 LGHNA and CDR2 YSLEER. The CDR3 consists of 16 residues. Trimming took off 4 bases at V and 9 bases at J, with 19 bases between the two ends. CDR3 coding DNA: TGCGCCAGCAGCCGTCAGATATCGGGGGAAGGTTCACCCCTCCACTTT. Protein product: CASSRQISGEGSPLHF.

V and J are TRBV5-1 and TRBJ1-1; D uncertain. The germline CDR1 and CDR2 sequences are SGHRS and YFSETQ. The CDR3 is made up of 14 amino acids. V was trimmed by 3 bases and J by 2 bases, leaving 11 bases between them. The CDR3 region is CASSSGPTNTEAFF. In nucleotides, the CDR3 is TGCGCCAGCAGCTCTGGACCTACCAACACTGAAGCTTTCTTT.

The chain is built from TRBV25-1 and TRBJ2-1; D gene ambiguous. V was cut by 1 base and J by 10 bases, with 8 bases left in between. The CDR3 length is 12 residues. CDR1 and CDR2 (germline): MGHDK, SYGVNS. The CDR3 reads CASSEWGLEQFF. CDR3 DNA sequence: TGTGCCAGCAGTGAATGGGGTCTAGAGCAGTTCTTC.

This clone was seen more than once but under ten times. V gene TRBV7-8 combines with J gene TRBJ1-5; TRBD1 might be the D (5 bases). Looked up from germline, CDR1 is SGHVS and CDR2 is FQNEAQ. The CDR3 is 13 residues long. V was clipped by 1 base and J by 8 bases, with 9 bases between them. The CDR3 loop reads CASSLGLGEPQHF. In DNA, the CDR3 is TGTGCCAGCAGCTTAGGGTTGGGGGAGCCCCAGCATTTT.

The chain has TRBV5-8 and TRBJ1-1; no definite D call. The CDR3 covers 13 residues. Germline V CDR1 and CDR2: SGHTS, YDEGEE. With 7 bases removed from V and 2 bases from J, the gap between germline ends came to 12 bases. CDR3 sequence (DNA): TGTGCCAGCCACAAGAACAGAAACACTGAAGCTTTCTTT. Translating it yields CASHKNRNTEAFF. Based on the CDR3 plus reference TRBV5-8 and TRBJ1-1, the full variable domain is EAGVTQSPTHLIKTRGQQATLRCSPISGHTSVYWYQQALGLGLQFLLWYDEGEERNRGNFPPRFSGRQFPNYSSELNVNALELEDSALYLCASHKNRNTEAFFGQGTRLTVV.

The chain combines TRBV2 with TRBJ1-2; possible D gene TRBD1, 5 bases. The CDR3 consists of 12 residues. The germline V gene has CDR1 SNHLY and CDR2 FYNNEI. Between the trimmed V and J ends, which lost 6 bases and 4 bases, there was a span of 9 bases. The chain's CDR3 is CASSLGTYGYTF. DNA of the CDR3: TGTGCCAGCAGCCTAGGGACCTATGGCTACACCTTC.

This chain connects TRBV5-4 to TRBJ2-2; D might be TRBD1 or TRBD2, each matching 5 bases. V gave up 4 bases and J gave up 2 bases, with 18 bases separating them. This CDR3 is 17 amino acids long. Per the germline V gene, CDR1 is SGHNT and CDR2 is YYREEE (reference sequence). The chain's CDR3 is CASSPPGRGLNTGELFF. DNA for the CDR3: TGTGCCAGCAGCCCGCCGGGAAGGGGCCTAAACACCGGGGAGCTGTTTTTT.

The chain carries TRBV30 and TRBJ1-5; D is uncertain. V was shortened by 5 bases and J by 7 bases, with 12 bases between the two germline ends. CDR3 length equals 12 residues. The V gene's germline CDR1 is GTSNPN and CDR2 SVGIG (reference sequence). In DNA, the CDR3 is TGTGCCTGGTCGGGTGGATACCAGCCCCAGCATTTT. This sequence encodes CAWSGGYQPQHF.

The chain employs TRBV12-3 or TRBV12-4 and TRBJ1-1; perhaps TRBD1 as D (6 bases). Trimming cost V 3 bases and J 4 bases, with 9 bases left between them. CDR3 length: 13 residues. DNA for the CDR3: TGTGCCAGCAGTTTGGGGGCGGGCACTGAAGCTTTCTTT. Amino acid sequence: CASSLGAGTEAFF.